The following is a TCR beta chain sequence with its context. Its target is unknown. Possible read error: a much larger clone is one base away. This sample is part of a study of type 1 regulatory T cells. About the study: An in vitro protocol generated T-allo10, a Tr1-enriched, alloantigen-specific CD4 T cell product. Overall study findings and caveats: Type 1 regulatory T cells had a more restricted TCR repertoire than non-type 1 regulatory T cells.

CDR1 and CDR2 (germline): SGHVS, FQNEAQ. The CDR3 loop spans 17 amino acids. In TCRdb, the reads were re-called with MiXCR into one record per CDR3 protein. The sample has some 60,000 distinct CDR3 sequences; roughly 60% are singletons. The rearrangement joins TRBV7-8 to TRBJ2-6; tentatively, D is TRBD1 or TRBD2 (5 bases each). Input material: cultured non-Tr1 T cells, either the whole culture or a sorted T cell fraction (not recorded which). The sequence came from a human donor in good health. The CDR3 DNA follows: TGTGCAAGCAGCTGGGCCCCAGGGAGCTCTGGGGGCAACGTCCTGACTTTC. Amino acid sequence: CASSWAPGSSGGNVLTF.